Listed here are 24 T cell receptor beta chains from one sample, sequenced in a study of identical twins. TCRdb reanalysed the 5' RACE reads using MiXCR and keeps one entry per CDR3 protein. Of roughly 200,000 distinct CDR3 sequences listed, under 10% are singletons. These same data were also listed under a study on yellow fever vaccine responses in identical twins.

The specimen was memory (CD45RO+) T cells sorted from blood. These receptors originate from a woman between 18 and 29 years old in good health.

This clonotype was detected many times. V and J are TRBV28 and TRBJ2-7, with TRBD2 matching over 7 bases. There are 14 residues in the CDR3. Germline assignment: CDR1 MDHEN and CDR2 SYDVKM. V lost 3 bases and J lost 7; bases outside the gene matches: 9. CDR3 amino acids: CASSLQRGRSEQYF. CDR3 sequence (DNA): TGTGCCAGCAGTTTGCAGCGGGGCCGGAGTGAGCAGTACTTC. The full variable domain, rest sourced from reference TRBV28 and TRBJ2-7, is DVKVTQSSRYLVKRTGEKVFLECVQDMDHENMFWYRQDPGLGLRLIYFSYDVKMKEKGDIPEGYSVSREKKERFSLILESASTNQTSMYLCASSLQRGRSEQYFGPGTRLTVT.

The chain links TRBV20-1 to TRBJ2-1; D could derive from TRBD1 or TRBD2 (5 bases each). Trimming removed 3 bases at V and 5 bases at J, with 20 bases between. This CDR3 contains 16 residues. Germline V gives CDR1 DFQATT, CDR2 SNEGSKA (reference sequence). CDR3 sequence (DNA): TGCAGTGCTAGGCTTCCGGGACCCCAACCCCACAATGAGCAGTTCTTC. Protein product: CSARLPGPQPHNEQFF.

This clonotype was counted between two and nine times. The CDR3 region is CAISDQSPNQPQHF. Written as DNA, the CDR3 is TGTGCCATCAGTGACCAGAGTCCGAATCAGCCCCAGCATTTT. This chain joins TRBV10-3 and TRBJ1-5; the D is unclear. Germline lookup yields CDR1 ENHRY and CDR2 SYGVKD. The CDR3 runs 14 residues. V lost 3 bases to trimming and J lost 4 bases, with 10 bases between them.

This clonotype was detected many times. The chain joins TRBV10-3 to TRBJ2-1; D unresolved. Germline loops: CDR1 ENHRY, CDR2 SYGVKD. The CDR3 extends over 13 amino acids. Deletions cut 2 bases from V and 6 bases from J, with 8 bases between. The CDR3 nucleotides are TGTGCCATCAGTGAGCGGTTCATCAATGAGCAGTTCTTC. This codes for CAISERFINEQFF.

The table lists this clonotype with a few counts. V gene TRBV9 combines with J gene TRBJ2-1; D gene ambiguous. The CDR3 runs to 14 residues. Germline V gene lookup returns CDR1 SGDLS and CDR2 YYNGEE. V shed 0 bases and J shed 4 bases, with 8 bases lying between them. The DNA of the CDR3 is TGTGCCAGCAGCGTAGGGAGACAATACAATGAGCAGTTCTTC. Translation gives CASSVGRQYNEQFF.

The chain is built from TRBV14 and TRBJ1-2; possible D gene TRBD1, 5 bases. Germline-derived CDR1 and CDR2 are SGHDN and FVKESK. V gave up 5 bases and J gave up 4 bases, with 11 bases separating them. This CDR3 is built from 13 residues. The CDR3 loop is CASSYRGTYGYTF. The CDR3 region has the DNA TGTGCCAGCAGCTATCGAGGGACCTATGGCTACACCTTC.

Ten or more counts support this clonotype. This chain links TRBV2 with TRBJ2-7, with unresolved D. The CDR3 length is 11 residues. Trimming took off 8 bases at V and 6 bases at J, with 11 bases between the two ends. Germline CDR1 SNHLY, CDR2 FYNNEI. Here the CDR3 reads CASQDPREQYF. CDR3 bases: TGTGCCAGCCAGGACCCCCGCGAGCAGTACTTC.

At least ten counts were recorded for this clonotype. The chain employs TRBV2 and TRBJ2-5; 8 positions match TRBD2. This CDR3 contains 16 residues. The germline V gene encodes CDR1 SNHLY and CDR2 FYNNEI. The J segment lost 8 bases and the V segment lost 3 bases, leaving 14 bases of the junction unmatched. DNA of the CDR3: TGTGCCAGCAGTGATAGCAACGGGAGGGGAGAAGTAACCCAGTACTTC. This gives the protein CASSDSNGRGEVTQYF. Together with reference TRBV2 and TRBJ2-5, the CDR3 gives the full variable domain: EPEVTQTPSHQVTQMGQEVILRCVPISNHLYFYWYRQILGQKVEFLVSFYNNEISEKSEIFDDQFSVERPDGSNFTLKIRSTKLEDSAMYFCASSDSNGRGEVTQYFGPGTRLLVL.

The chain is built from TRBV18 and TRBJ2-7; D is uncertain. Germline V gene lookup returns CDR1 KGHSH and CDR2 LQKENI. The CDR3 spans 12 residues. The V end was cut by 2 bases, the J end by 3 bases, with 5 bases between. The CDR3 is CASSPKSYEQYF. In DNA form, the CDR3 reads TGTGCCAGCTCACCAAAGAGCTACGAGCAGTACTTC.

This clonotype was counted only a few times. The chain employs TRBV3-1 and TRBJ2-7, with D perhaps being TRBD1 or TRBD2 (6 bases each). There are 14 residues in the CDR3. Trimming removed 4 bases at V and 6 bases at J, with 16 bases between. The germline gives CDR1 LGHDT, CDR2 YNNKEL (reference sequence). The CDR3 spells CASSPRGSGPEQYF. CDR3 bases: TGTGCCAGCAGCCCCAGGGGAAGCGGGCCCGAGCAGTACTTC.

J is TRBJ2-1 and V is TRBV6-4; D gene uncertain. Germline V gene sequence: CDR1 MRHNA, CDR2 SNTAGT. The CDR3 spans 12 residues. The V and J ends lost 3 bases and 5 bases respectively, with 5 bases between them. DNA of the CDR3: TGTGCCAGCAGTGAAGGGAACAATGAGCAGTTCTTC. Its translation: CASSEGNNEQFF.

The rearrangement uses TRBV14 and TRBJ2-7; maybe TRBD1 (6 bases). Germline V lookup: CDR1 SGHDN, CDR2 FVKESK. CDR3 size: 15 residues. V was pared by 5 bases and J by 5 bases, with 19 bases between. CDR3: CASSSRGGVIDEQYF. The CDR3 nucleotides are TGTGCCAGCAGCTCTCGAGGGGGTGTCATCGACGAGCAGTACTTC.

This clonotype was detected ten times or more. CDR3 in amino acids: CASSPPRVQETQYF. The CDR3 bases are TGTGCCAGCTCACCGCCCCGAGTCCAAGAGACCCAGTACTTC. The rearrangement uses TRBV18 and TRBJ2-5; D remains unclear. The V end was cut by 3 bases, the J end by 1 base, with 9 bases between. In germline, CDR1 is KGHSH, CDR2 LQKENI. The CDR3 sequence is 14 residues long.

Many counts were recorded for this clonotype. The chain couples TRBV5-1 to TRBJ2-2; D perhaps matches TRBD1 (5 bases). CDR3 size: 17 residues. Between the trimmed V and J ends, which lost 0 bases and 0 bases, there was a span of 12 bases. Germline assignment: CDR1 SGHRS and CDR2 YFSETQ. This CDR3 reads CASSLDGGASNTGELFF. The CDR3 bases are TGCGCCAGCAGCTTGGACGGTGGGGCCTCGAACACCGGGGAGCTGTTTTTT.

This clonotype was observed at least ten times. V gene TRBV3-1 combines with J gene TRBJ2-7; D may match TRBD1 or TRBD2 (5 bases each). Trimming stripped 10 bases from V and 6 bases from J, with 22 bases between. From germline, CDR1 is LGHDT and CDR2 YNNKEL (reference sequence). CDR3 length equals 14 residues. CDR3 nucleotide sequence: TGTGCCACCAAAAAGAAGGGGAGCGGTGGCGAGCAGTACTTC. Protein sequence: CATKKKGSGGEQYF.

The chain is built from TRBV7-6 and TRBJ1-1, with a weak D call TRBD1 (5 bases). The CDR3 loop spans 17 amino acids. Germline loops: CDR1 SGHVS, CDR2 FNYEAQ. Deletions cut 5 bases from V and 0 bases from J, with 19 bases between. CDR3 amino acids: CASSLNRGSKLNTEAFF. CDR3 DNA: TGTGCCAGCAGCCTAAATCGGGGCTCCAAATTGAACACTGAAGCTTTCTTT.

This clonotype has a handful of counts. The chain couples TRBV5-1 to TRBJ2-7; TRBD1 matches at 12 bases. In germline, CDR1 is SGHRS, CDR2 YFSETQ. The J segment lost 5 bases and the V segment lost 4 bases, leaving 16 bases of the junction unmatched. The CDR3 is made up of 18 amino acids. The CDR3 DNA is TGCGCCAGCAGCCCCCAGGGTGGGACAGGGGGCAGAACCAACGAGCAGTACTTC. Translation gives CASSPQGGTGGRTNEQYF.

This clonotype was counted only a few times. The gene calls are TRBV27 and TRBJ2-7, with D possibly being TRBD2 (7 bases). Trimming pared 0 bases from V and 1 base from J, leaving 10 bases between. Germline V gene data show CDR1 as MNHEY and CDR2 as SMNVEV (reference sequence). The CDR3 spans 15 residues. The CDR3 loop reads CASSLSRGGSYEQYF. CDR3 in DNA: TGTGCCAGCAGTTTATCGAGGGGGGGATCCTACGAGCAGTACTTC.

The CDR3 reads CASSLVNSPLHF. As DNA, the CDR3 is TGTGCCAGCAGCTTGGTTAATTCACCCCTCCACTTT. V and J are TRBV5-6 and TRBJ1-6; D gene unclear. CDR1 and CDR2 (germline): SGHDT, YYEEEE. The CDR3 consists of 12 residues. V lost 0 bases and J lost 6, with 1 base in between.

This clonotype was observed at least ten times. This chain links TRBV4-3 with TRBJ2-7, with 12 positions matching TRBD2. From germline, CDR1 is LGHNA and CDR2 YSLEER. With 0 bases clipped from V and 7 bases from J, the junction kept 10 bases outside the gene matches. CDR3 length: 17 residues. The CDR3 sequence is CASSQDPGLAGSREQYF. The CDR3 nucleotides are TGCGCCAGCAGCCAAGATCCAGGACTAGCGGGGAGTCGGGAGCAGTACTTC.

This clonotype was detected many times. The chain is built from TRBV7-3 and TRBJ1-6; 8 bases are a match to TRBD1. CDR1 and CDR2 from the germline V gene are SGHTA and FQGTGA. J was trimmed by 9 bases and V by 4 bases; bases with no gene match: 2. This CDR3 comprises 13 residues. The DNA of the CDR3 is TGTGCCAGCAGCTCGGACAGGGTTTCACCCCTCCACTTT. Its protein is CASSSDRVSPLHF.

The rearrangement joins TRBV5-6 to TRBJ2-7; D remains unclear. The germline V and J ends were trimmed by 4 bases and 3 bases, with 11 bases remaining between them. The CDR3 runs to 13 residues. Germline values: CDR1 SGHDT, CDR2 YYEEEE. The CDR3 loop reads CASSAGPFYEQYF. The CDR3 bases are TGTGCCAGCAGCGCCGGGCCCTTCTACGAGCAGTACTTC.

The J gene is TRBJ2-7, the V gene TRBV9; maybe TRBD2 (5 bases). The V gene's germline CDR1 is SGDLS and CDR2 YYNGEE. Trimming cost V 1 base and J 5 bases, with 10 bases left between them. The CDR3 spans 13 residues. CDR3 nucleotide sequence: TGTGCCAGCAGCGTATCACTGGAGGACGAGCAGTACTTC. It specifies CASSVSLEDEQYF.

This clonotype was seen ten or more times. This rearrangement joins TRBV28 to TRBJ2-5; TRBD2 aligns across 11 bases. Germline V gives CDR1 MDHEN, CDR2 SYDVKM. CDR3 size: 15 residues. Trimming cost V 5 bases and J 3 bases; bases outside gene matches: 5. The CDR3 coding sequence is TGTGCCAGCAGTGACCGACTAGCGGGGAAAGAGACCCAGTACTTC. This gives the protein CASSDRLAGKETQYF.